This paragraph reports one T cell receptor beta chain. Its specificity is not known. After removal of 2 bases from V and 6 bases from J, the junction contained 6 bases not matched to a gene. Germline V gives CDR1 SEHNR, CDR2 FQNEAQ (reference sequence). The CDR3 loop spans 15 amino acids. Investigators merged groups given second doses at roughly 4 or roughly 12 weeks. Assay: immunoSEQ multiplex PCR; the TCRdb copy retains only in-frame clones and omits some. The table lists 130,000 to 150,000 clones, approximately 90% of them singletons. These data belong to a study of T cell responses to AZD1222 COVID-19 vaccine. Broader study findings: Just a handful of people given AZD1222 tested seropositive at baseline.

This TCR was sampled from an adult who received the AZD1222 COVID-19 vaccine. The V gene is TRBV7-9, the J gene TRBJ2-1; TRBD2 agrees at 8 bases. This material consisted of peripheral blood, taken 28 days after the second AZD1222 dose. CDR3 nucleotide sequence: TGTGCCAGCAGCTTAACGGGAGGGCCTCTCAATGAGCAGTTCTTC. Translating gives CASSLTGGPLNEQFF.